This is a list of T cell receptor beta chains from one sample in a study of somatic mutations in cytotoxic T cells in rheumatoid arthritis. Method: immunoSEQ multiplex PCR; TCRdb's copy keeps in-frame clones and lacks some. The sample carries approximately 9,800 clones, around 81% recorded once. The sample consisted of CD8+ T cells sorted from blood. These receptors originate from a woman aged 45-65 years in good health. CDR3s include the opening cysteine and the closing phenylalanine or tryptophan. The order of the fields is D gene, clone size, V gene, J gene, CDR3 protein, CDR3 DNA. A D gene is named only where the DNA matches it firmly. The listing skips clone size in some rows; elsewhere it reads once, few, many or a size class.

>TRBD1|.|TRBV9|TRBJ1-4
CASSVWDRVRPNEKLFF
TGTGCCAGCAGCGTCTGGGACAGGGTCCGGCCTAATGAAAAACTGTTTTTT
>TRBD2|.|TRBV13|TRBJ2-3
CASSYTSGGADTQYF
TGTGCCAGCAGTTACACTAGCGGGGGGGCCGATACGCAGTATTTT
>.|.|TRBV6-1|TRBJ2-7
CASSPGTPGYEQYF
TGTGCCAGCAGTCCAGGGACACCAGGCTACGAGCAGTACTTC
>TRBD1|.|TRBV27|TRBJ1-1
CASSSRGSTEAFF
TGTGCCAGCAGTTCCAGGGGGTCAACTGAAGCTTTCTTT
>.|.|TRBV6-6|TRBJ1-5
CASSYPGRDDQPQHF
TGTGCCAGCAGTTACCCGGGGCGGGATGATCAGCCCCAGCATTTT
>.|.|TRBV5-6|TRBJ2-7
CASSLGVLEQYF
TGTGCCAGCAGCTTAGGGGTTCTCGAGCAGTACTTC
>.|.|TRBV11-2|TRBJ1-1
CASSSQEGTEAFF
TGTGCCAGCAGCTCACAGGAGGGGACTGAAGCTTTCTTT
>.|.|TRBV7-9|TRBJ2-1
CASSRDHSYNEQFF
TGTGCCAGTTCCAGGGATCACTCCTACAATGAGCAGTTCTTC
>.|.|TRBV27|TRBJ2-2
CASSLLGSPTGELFF
TGTGCCAGCAGTTTACTGGGCAGCCCGACCGGGGAGCTGTTTTTT
>TRBD1|.|TRBV4-3|TRBJ1-1
CASSPTGGALNTEAFF
TGCGCCAGCAGCCCGACAGGGGGGGCATTGAACACTGAAGCTTTCTTT
>.|.|TRBV7-9|TRBJ2-7
CASSAGFATEQYF
TGTGCCAGCAGCGCAGGGTTTGCTACGGAGCAGTACTTC
>TRBD1|.|TRBV7-8|TRBJ1-5
CASSPTGQGLQPQHF
TGTGCCAGCAGCCCGACGGGACAGGGTCTTCAGCCCCAGCATTTT
>.|.|TRBV6-1|TRBJ2-7
CASSEGGGVPYEQYF
TGTGCCAGCAGTGAAGGAGGGGGAGTCCCCTACGAGCAGTACTTC
>TRBD2|.|TRBV4-3|TRBJ2-1
CASSRGLAGIDFDEQFF
TGCGCCAGCAGCAGAGGACTAGCGGGAATAGATTTTGATGAGCAGTTCTTC
>.|once|TRBV5-1|TRBJ2-3
CASSFLGAGSTDTQYF
TGCGCCAGCAGCTTCCTAGGTGCGGGCAGCACAGATACGCAGTATTTT
>.|.|TRBV7-2|TRBJ2-1
CASSLEEGAYNEQFF
TGTGCCAGCAGTCTAGAGGAGGGTGCCTACAATGAGCAGTTCTTC
>.|.|TRBV5-1|TRBJ2-5
CASSLGPMGETQYF
TGCGCCAGCAGCTTGGGGCCGATGGGCGAGACCCAGTACTTC
>.|once|TRBV9|TRBJ1-4
CASSGGGTTNEKLFF
TGTGCCAGCAGCGGGGGGGGGACAACTAATGAAAAACTGTTTTTT
>TRBD1|.|TRBV27|TRBJ2-3
CASSYHRGLTDTQYF
TGTGCCAGCAGTTACCACAGGGGGTTGACAGATACGCAGTATTTT
>.|few|TRBV6-5|TRBJ1-5
CASSPGSGEYQPQHF
TGTGCCAGCAGCCCAGGATCGGGGGAATATCAGCCCCAGCATTTT
>.|.|TRBV6-5|TRBJ1-5
CASSDGESQPQHF
TGTGCCAGCAGTGACGGGGAGAGTCAGCCCCAGCATTTT
>.|.|TRBV30|TRBJ1-4
CAWSVPGGKNEKLFF
TGTGCCTGGAGTGTCCCCGGGGGGAAGAATGAAAAACTGTTTTTT
>TRBD2|.|TRBV5-6|TRBJ2-7
CASSFEGFTSGSSYEQYF
TGTGCCAGCAGCTTTGAAGGGTTCACTAGCGGGAGCTCCTACGAGCAGTACTTC
>TRBD2|.|TRBV7-9|TRBJ2-5
CASSFVAGGSWETQYF
TGTGCCAGCAGCTTTGTGGCGGGGGGGTCTTGGGAGACCCAGTACTTC
>.|.|TRBV7-9|TRBJ2-7
CASSSQASPYEQYF
TGTGCCAGCAGCTCACAGGCCTCTCCCTACGAGCAGTACTTC
>.|once|TRBV4-3|TRBJ2-1
CASTPERASYNEQFF
TGCGCCAGCACCCCGGAGAGAGCTTCCTACAATGAGCAGTTCTTC
>.|.|TRBV7-8|TRBJ2-7
CASSPYYEQYF
TGTGCCAGCAGCCCCTACTACGAGCAGTACTTC
>.|once|TRBV28|TRBJ2-7
CAIQGRGGAYEQYF
TGTGCCATCCAAGGGCGGGGAGGCGCCTACGAGCAGTACTTC
>TRBD1|.|TRBV28|TRBJ2-3
CASSPDRGSTDTQYF
TGTGCCAGCAGCCCAGACAGGGGTAGTACAGATACGCAGTATTTT
>.|.|TRBV4-3|TRBJ2-1
CASSQDLTGVGNEQFF
TGCGCCAGCAGCCAAGATCTAACGGGGGTTGGCAATGAGCAGTTCTTC
>.|few|TRBV10-2|TRBJ1-1
CASGGSSAAFF
TGCGCCAGCGGTGGAAGCTCCGCAGCTTTCTTT
>.|once|TRBV9|TRBJ2-2
CAPHTKRTGELFF
TGTGCCCCCCATACCAAGAGAACCGGGGAGCTGTTTTTT
>TRBD1|.|TRBV6-1|TRBJ2-7
CASSGQGLGDEQYF
TGTGCCAGCAGCGGACAGGGGCTCGGCGACGAGCAGTACTTC
>TRBD1|once|TRBV7-6|TRBJ1-2
CASSKDRGEYGYTF
TGTGCCAGCAGCAAAGACAGGGGGGAGTATGGCTACACCTTC
>.|.|TRBV6-5|TRBJ1-3
CASSYGAGNTIYF
TGTGCCAGCAGTTATGGGGCGGGAAACACCATATATTTT
>.|.|TRBV27|TRBJ2-5
CASSWASQETQYF
TGTGCCAGCAGTTGGGCCAGCCAAGAGACCCAGTACTTC
>.|.|TRBV6-1|TRBJ2-7
CASSVQGWNEQYF
TGTGCCAGCAGTGTACAGGGTTGGAACGAGCAGTACTTC
>TRBD1|.|TRBV5-4|TRBJ2-1
CASTLGTVNEQFF
TGTGCCAGCACCCTCGGGACAGTCAATGAGCAGTTCTTC
>TRBD1|.|TRBV10-2|TRBJ2-3
CASSESHPGQGIDTQYF
TGCGCCAGCAGTGAGTCTCACCCGGGACAGGGAATAGATACGCAGTATTTT
>.|.|TRBV27|TRBJ2-7
CASSFQGSSYEQYF
TGTGCCAGCAGTTTCCAGGGCAGCTCCTACGAGCAGTACTTC
>.|.|TRBV5-1|TRBJ2-2
CASSLFGRGTGELFF
TGCGCCAGCAGCTTATTCGGGAGAGGCACCGGGGAGCTGTTTTTT
>TRBD1|.|TRBV7-9|TRBJ2-5
CASSSTGARETQYF
TGTGCCAGCAGTTCTACAGGGGCGCGGGAGACCCAGTACTTC
>.|.|TRBV10-3|TRBJ1-2
CAITPDGGANYGYTF
TGTGCCATCACCCCAGACGGAGGAGCTAACTATGGCTACACCTTC
>.|few|TRBV4-3|TRBJ1-1
CASSQETRQDTEAFF
TGCGCCAGCAGCCAAGAGACGAGACAGGACACTGAAGCTTTCTTT
>TRBD1|.|TRBV11-2|TRBJ1-4
CASSQGDMDEKLFF
TGTGCCAGCAGCCAGGGGGATATGGATGAAAAACTGTTTTTT
>.|.|TRBV5-1|TRBJ1-2
CASSESPDSFNYGYTF
TGCGCCAGCAGCGAATCCCCAGACAGTTTTAACTATGGCTACACCTTC
>.|.|TRBV29-1|TRBJ2-5
CSVRPGEETQYF
TGCAGCGTTCGACCCGGAGAAGAGACCCAGTACTTC
>.|.|TRBV9|TRBJ2-5
CASSWTDEAGTQYF
TGTGCCAGCAGCTGGACGGATGAGGCGGGGACCCAGTACTTC
>.|few|TRBV30|TRBJ1-5
CAWSHYSNQPQHF
TGTGCCTGGAGTCACTATAGCAATCAGCCCCAGCATTTT
>.|.|TRBV11-2|TRBJ1-1
CASSLDRGAFF
TGTGCCAGCAGCTTAGATCGGGGGGCTTTCTTT
>.|.|TRBV9|TRBJ1-1
CASSPDTMNTEAFF
TGTGCCAGCAGCCCGGACACCATGAACACTGAAGCTTTCTTT